This T cell receptor (beta chain) was captured by sequencing in a study of CXCR4 blockade with PD-1 therapy in pancreatic cancer (dated by TCRdb to about 2019). With respect to the entire study: The study analyzed resected pancreatic ductal adenocarcinoma using both multiplex immunohistochemistry and TCRbeta immunosequencing, alongside ex vivo slice culture that tested PD-1 and CXCR4 blockade. To look at intratumoral heterogeneity, the researchers TCR-sequenced two geographically distinct regions from each of 6 tumors.

The CDR3 contains 13 residues, cysteine and phenylalanine counted. Only CDR3 DNA is held: 39 bases, read in frame from base 1. The germline V and J ends show losses of 4 bases and 2 bases respectively, and no gene match explains 2 bases of the junction. Taken from the germline V gene (reference sequence), the CDR1 and CDR2 loops are LNHDA and SQIVND. The archived tumor blocks came from patients who had not received neoadjuvant therapy before resection. The preserved-tissue arm of the study used about 30 surgical resection samples from 24 previously untreated pancreatic ductal adenocarcinoma patients. DNA for the resection arm was extracted from ten 5-micron curls of FFPE tumor cut next to the multiplex immunohistochemistry slide. Of note for this clone: This receptor's antigen is unknown. Base qualities are not provided; no much larger clone lies one nucleotide away.

TCRbeta CDR3 regions were immunosequenced from extracted DNA using the immunoSEQ Assay at Adaptive Biotechnologies. Turning to the authors' computational methods: To measure the absolute abundance of each unique TCRbeta CDR3, the sequences were collapsed and filtered. Clonality was calculated as 1 minus Pielou's evenness, using only productive in-frame rearrangements. For regional overlap, the top 100 nucleotide rearrangements were followed across paired samples, and the Morisita index was used to compare paired samples against unrelated samples. Convergence of nucleotide rearrangements onto identical amino acid sequences was assessed with the immunoSEQ Rearrangement Details tool. TCRdb stores this immuneACCESS table with in-frame sequences only. Part of the clones is absent; in the studies checked, under half of the shortfall reflects unresolved V genes, and no reason is known for the rest. V and J calls and clone size are as listed in that table; D and trimming were resolved from the DNA. Within this sample are around 2,000 clones, with over 45% of them counted one time only. Approximately 33% of the sample lies in the top ten.

Overall results and qualifications from the work: A strong correlation was found between the frequency of an amino acid clone and the number of distinct nucleotide rearrangements encoding that clone, which suggests convergent selection driven by common tumor antigens. Tumors had clonal expansion, with a mean productive clonality of around 0.14 compared with roughly 0.05 in healthy blood, yet clonality showed no correlation with survival. Only TCRbeta chains were sequenced, so true antigen-specificity overlap of convergent dominant clones remained unconfirmed pending paired alpha-beta single-cell sequencing.

The sequenced material came from tumor tissue. The sequence came from a human donor with pancreatic ductal adenocarcinoma. The rearrangement combines TRBV19 with TRBJ2-7, and 7 bases in between align with TRBD1. The bases read TGTGCCAGTAGTAGGGACAGAACCTACGAGCAGTACTTC. The encoded protein is CASSRDRTYEQYF.